This entry lists 5 T cell receptor beta chains sequenced from one sample in a study of blood T cell repertoires in COVID-19. The method was immunoSEQ multiplex PCR; TCRdb's version includes in-frame clones alone and lacks a portion of them. The data show about 77,000 clones, about 80% seen once. The sequenced sample consisted of peripheral blood. The receptors were sampled from a woman in her 70s with acute or convalescent COVID-19.

Comment on this clone: Compared with germline, one end of the junction differs, possibly owing to a read error. The chain couples TRBV4-2 to TRBJ1-6, with TRBD1 matching over 9 bases. Germline lookup yields CDR1 LGHNA and CDR2 YNFKEQ. The CDR3 has 13 amino acids. CDR3 in amino acids: CASSQDRGTGLNF. The CDR3 DNA reads as TGTGCCAGCAGCCAAGATCGCGGGACAGGGCTTAACTTT.

The V call is TRBV19, the J call TRBJ1-2; a possible D gene is TRBD1 (6 bases). Trimming shortened V by 8 bases and J by 4 bases, and 11 bases separated the two germline ends. The CDR3 extends over 12 amino acids. Germline CDR1 is LNHDA and CDR2 is SQIVND (reference sequence). In DNA, the CDR3 is TGTGCCAGTGTTACAGGGACCTATGGCTACACCTTC. It codes for CASVTGTYGYTF.

This clone came up once. V and J are TRBV3-1 (or the pseudogene TRBV3-2) and TRBJ1-2; 10 nucleotides line up with TRBD1. V lost 6 bases to trimming and J lost 8 bases; unmatched junction nucleotides: 12. Looked up from germline, CDR1 is LGHDT and CDR2 is YNNKEL (reference sequence). The CDR3 has 15 amino acids. CDR3 sequence: CASRQTGQGESGYTF. The DNA of the CDR3 is TGTGCCAGCAGGCAAACAGGACAGGGGGAGAGCGGCTACACCTTC.

This chain joins TRBV2 and TRBJ1-4; TRBD1 agrees at 8 bases. The CDR3 sequence is 15 residues long. Trimming cost V 6 bases and J 3 bases; bases outside gene matches: 6. Looked up from germline, CDR1 is SNHLY and CDR2 is FYNNEI. DNA for the CDR3: TGTGCCAGCAGACAGGACAGGGTTCCTAATGAAAAACTGTTTTTT. Its protein product is CASRQDRVPNEKLFF. Full variable domain (remainder filled in from reference TRBV2 and TRBJ1-4): EPEVTQTPSHQVTQMGQEVILRCVPISNHLYFYWYRQILGQKVEFLVSFYNNEISEKSEIFDDQFSVERPDGSNFTLKIRSTKLEDSAMYFCASRQDRVPNEKLFFGSGTQLSVL.

This clone was counted between two and nine times. The chain is built from TRBV5-4 and TRBJ1-2, with TRBD1 identical over 11 bases. Germline CDR1 reads SGHNT; CDR2 reads YYREEE (reference sequence). J gave up 5 bases and V 4 bases, and 4 bases lay outside the gene matches. CDR3 length: 14 amino acids. The CDR3 DNA follows: TGTGCCAGCAGCCAGGACAGGGGGCGTTATGGCTACACCTTC. Translated: CASSQDRGRYGYTF.